A single sample is the source of the 15 T cell receptor beta chains below, sequenced in a study of cytotoxic CD8 clonotypes in ibrutinib-treated CLL. Generated by immunoSEQ multiplex PCR, the TCRdb table keeps only in-frame clones and is missing some. The sample contains about 50,000 clones, 83% of which appear only once. This material consisted of PBMCs, taken after 24 months of ibrutinib treatment. Receptors originate from a human donor with chronic lymphocytic leukemia.

This clone showed up just a few times. The gene calls are TRBV7-9 and TRBJ2-1, with 9 bases aligning to TRBD2. J was trimmed by 9 bases and V by 5 bases; bases with no gene match: 11. Germline V gene data show CDR1 as SEHNR and CDR2 as FQNEAQ (reference sequence). This CDR3 contains 15 residues. CDR3 in DNA: TGTGCCAGCAGCCCATGGTCTAGCGGGACCTCTGAGCAGTTCTTC. Amino acid sequence: CASSPWSSGTSEQFF.

This clone was seen a handful of times. The rearrangement uses TRBV11-1 and TRBJ2-7; 7 bases are a match to TRBD1. Looked up from germline, CDR1 is SGHAT and CDR2 is FQDESV (reference sequence). This CDR3 region has 14 residues. V shed 5 bases, J shed 2 bases, and the junction held 6 bases outside the gene matches. CDR3 amino acids: CASSPRGLPYEQYF. CDR3 DNA: TGTGCCAGCAGCCCGAGGGGGCTCCCCTACGAGCAGTACTTC.

This clone has only a few counts. Here the CDR3 DNA reads TGTGCCAGCAGCTTCACAGCCACAGATACGCAGTATTTT. Encoded protein: CASSFTATDTQYF. The gene calls are TRBV7-3 and TRBJ2-3; no reliable D call. Trimming cost V 3 bases and J 2 bases, with 6 bases left between them. The germline CDR1 and CDR2 sequences are SGHTA and FQGTGA. The CDR3 totals 13 residues.

This chain connects TRBV30 to TRBJ2-3; D gene ambiguous. The V end was cut by 5 bases, the J end by 8 bases, with 14 bases between. The germline V gene encodes CDR1 GTSNPN and CDR2 SVGIG (reference sequence). The CDR3 contains 12 residues. CDR3 amino acids: CAWGSSLGTQYF. CDR3 DNA sequence: TGTGCCTGGGGGTCCTCCCTCGGTACGCAGTATTTT.

This chain links TRBV5-1 with TRBJ2-5; TRBD1 matches 8 bases. The junction had 6 bases not matched to a gene; V was cut back by 4 bases and J by 4 bases. The V gene's germline CDR1 is SGHRS and CDR2 YFSETQ. The CDR3 extends over 14 amino acids. The CDR3 bases are TGCGCCAGCAGCACGACAGGGGTAGGAGAGACCCAGTACTTC. Translated: CASSTTGVGETQYF.

This rearrangement joins TRBV27 to TRBJ1-1; the D is unclear. V lost 5 bases and J 4 bases, leaving 14 bases between the germline ends. This CDR3 has 14 amino acids. Germline CDR1 reads MNHEY; CDR2 reads SMNVEV (reference sequence). Here the CDR3 reads CASSRQPPGTEAFF. As DNA, the CDR3 is TGTGCCAGCAGTCGTCAGCCTCCTGGCACTGAAGCTTTCTTT.

The chain uses TRBV29-1 and TRBJ2-1; no definite D call. In germline, CDR1 is SQVTM, CDR2 ANQGSEA. The CDR3 loop spans 15 amino acids. Trimming pared 3 bases from V and 2 bases from J, leaving 14 bases between. The chain's CDR3 is CSVDAFGSPYNEQFF. The CDR3 coding sequence is TGCAGCGTTGATGCGTTTGGGTCACCCTACAATGAGCAGTTCTTC.

The chain employs TRBV6-6 and TRBJ2-5, with 7 bases lining up with TRBD1. The V gene's germline CDR1 is MNHNY and CDR2 SVGAGI (reference sequence). V lost 4 bases to trimming and J lost 1 base; unmatched junction nucleotides: 6. CDR3 length: 15 residues. The CDR3 DNA reads TGTGCCAGCAGTTTAGGGGGCCGCCCCCAAGAGACCCAGTACTTC. This codes for CASSLGGRPQETQYF.

The chain recombines TRBV28 with TRBJ1-1, with a possible D match to TRBD1 (6 bases). V gave up 10 bases and J gave up 2 bases, with 17 bases separating them. CDR3 length equals 14 residues. CDR1 is MDHEN and CDR2 is SYDVKM in the germline V gene. CDR3 nucleotide sequence: TGTGCCACCCGAAGGGGGGGGAGTAACACTGAAGCTTTCTTT. Translation gives CATRRGGSNTEAFF.

The V gene is TRBV19, the J gene TRBJ1-2, with a tentative D call TRBD1 (5 bases). The CDR3 sequence is 11 residues long. Germline V lookup: CDR1 LNHDA, CDR2 SQIVND (reference sequence). V was trimmed by 5 bases and J by 5 bases, leaving 6 bases between them. The CDR3 loop is CASSRGYGYTF. The CDR3 DNA reads as TGTGCCAGTAGTCGGGGGTATGGCTACACCTTC.

The chain uses TRBV5-4 and TRBJ2-7; 8 bases fit TRBD1. Trimming removed 3 bases from V and 6 bases from J; junction bases left unmatched: 11. The CDR3 is 15 amino acids. CDR1 is SGHNT and CDR2 is YYREEE in the germline V gene (reference sequence). CDR3 in amino acids: CASSSRDRTSSEQYF. CDR3 nucleotide sequence: TGTGCCAGCAGCTCCCGGGACAGGACTTCAAGCGAGCAGTACTTC.

J is TRBJ2-7 and V is TRBV19; the match to TRBD2 covers 7 bases. Germline trimming cut 2 bases from V and 3 bases from J; bases unmatched to any gene: 16. Germline V CDR1 and CDR2: LNHDA, SQIVND (reference sequence). CDR3 length: 18 residues. CDR3 residues: CASSISPSGPFTVYEQYF. Here the CDR3 DNA reads TGTGCCAGTAGTATATCCCCTAGCGGACCCTTCACCGTCTACGAGCAGTACTTC.

There are a few counts of this clone. The rearrangement links TRBV18 to TRBJ1-2, with D possibly matching TRBD1 (5 bases). Germline CDR1 reads KGHSH; CDR2 reads LQKENI. The CDR3 has 14 amino acids. V was clipped by 2 bases and J by 5 bases, with 12 bases between them. The CDR3 here is CASSPAGNPYGYTF. CDR3 bases: TGTGCCAGCTCACCAGCAGGGAATCCTTATGGCTACACCTTC.

The V and J genes are TRBV5-1 and TRBJ1-2; TRBD1 matches at 9 bases. This CDR3 contains 15 residues. Trimming removed 4 bases from V and 4 bases from J; junction bases left unmatched: 8. The germline CDR1 and CDR2 sequences are SGHRS and YFSETQ. The CDR3, as DNA: TGCGCCAGCAGCCCACGGACAGGGGCGCTCTATGGCTACACCTTC. It yields the protein CASSPRTGALYGYTF.

This chain uses TRBV2 with TRBJ2-1, with 11 bases lining up with TRBD2. The CDR3 is made up of 17 amino acids. The trim removed 6 bases at V and 7 bases at J, leaving 14 bases unmatched. Germline-derived CDR1 and CDR2 are SNHLY and FYNNEI. CDR3 sequence reads: CASSANLLAGAGNEQFF. Written as DNA, the CDR3 is TGTGCCAGCAGCGCGAACCTACTAGCGGGAGCGGGTAATGAGCAGTTCTTC.